These T cell receptor beta chains were read from a single sample in a study of cytomegalovirus exposure and HLA in healthy donors. Assay used: immunoSEQ multiplex PCR; TCRdb lists only in-frame clones, some missing. In all, the sample yields some 70,000 clones. The sample consisted of PBMCs. The receptor set was obtained from a boy aged 5-17 years in good health and CMV-seronegative. Both conserved end residues are trimmed from each CDR3. Each record gives: D gene, V gene, CDR3 protein. D genes are given only for firm matches.

.,TRBV11-2,ASSGLSQPRETQY
.,TRBV5-1,ASSLGPLGGGATGELF
TRBD1,TRBV19,ASSVPGQANYGYT
.,TRBV30,AWMAGMNTEAF
.,TRBV5-4,ASSLAGITNTIY
.,TRBV9,ASSERGNTEAF
TRBD1,TRBV30,AWNPGQGTQPQH
.,TRBV4-2,ASSSRQALEQY
.,TRBV27,ASSFVGRSGEKLF
.,TRBV7-3,ASSPRGGGEQVRSNQPQH
.,TRBV7-2,ASRRTGGGYEQY
TRBD1,TRBV6-1,ASRETGGTEKLF
.,TRBV7-8,ASSGKQGGSYGYT
.,TRBV7-3,ASSSQRTDTQY
.,TRBV5-1,ASSLVGGASGYT
TRBD1,TRBV7-3,ASTWTGAYGYT
.,TRBV30,AWSVPIAGAPNTGELF